The clone carrying this T cell receptor (beta chain) was recorded many times. Antigen specificity is unknown. The entry originates in a study of early T cells in non-severe SARS-CoV-2 infection. Study-wide results and limits: Sequences matched to VDJdb favored anti-spike CD8 responses, while private and CD4 specificities were missed.

TCRdb reanalysed the 5' RACE reads using MiXCR and keeps one entry per CDR3 protein. The data show tens of thousands of distinct CDR3 sequences, about 11% seen once. V was cut by 8 bases and J by 7 bases, with 20 bases left in between. Germline CDR1 MNHEY, CDR2 SVGAGI. The CDR3 totals 14 residues. The chain recombines TRBV6-5 with TRBJ1-2; unclear D gene. This TCR was recovered from an adult who was a healthcare worker with PCR-confirmed SARS-CoV-2 infection or an uninfected control (not recorded which). Sequencing was carried out using whole blood. The CDR3: CASAGLGRFIGYTF. The DNA of the CDR3 is TGTGCCAGCGCTGGATTAGGGAGATTCATTGGCTACACCTTC.